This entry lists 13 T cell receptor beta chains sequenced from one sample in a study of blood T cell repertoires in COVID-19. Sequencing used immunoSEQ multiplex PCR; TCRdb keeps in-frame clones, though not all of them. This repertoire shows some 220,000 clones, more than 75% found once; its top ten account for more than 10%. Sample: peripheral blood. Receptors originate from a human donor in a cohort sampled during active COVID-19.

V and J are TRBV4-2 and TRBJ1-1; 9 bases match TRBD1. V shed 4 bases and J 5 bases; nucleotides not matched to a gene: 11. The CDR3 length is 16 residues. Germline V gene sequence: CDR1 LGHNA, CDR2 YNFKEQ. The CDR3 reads CASSRPGQGILTEAFF. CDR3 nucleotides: TGTGCCAGCAGCCGGCCGGGACAGGGAATATTGACTGAAGCTTTCTTT.

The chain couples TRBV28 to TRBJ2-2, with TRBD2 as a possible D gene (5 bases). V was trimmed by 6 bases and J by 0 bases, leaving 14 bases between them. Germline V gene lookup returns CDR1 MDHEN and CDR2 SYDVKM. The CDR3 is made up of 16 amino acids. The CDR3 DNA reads TGTGCCAGCAGGGGTCAAACTAGTACGAACACCGGGGAGCTGTTTTTT. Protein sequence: CASRGQTSTNTGELFF.

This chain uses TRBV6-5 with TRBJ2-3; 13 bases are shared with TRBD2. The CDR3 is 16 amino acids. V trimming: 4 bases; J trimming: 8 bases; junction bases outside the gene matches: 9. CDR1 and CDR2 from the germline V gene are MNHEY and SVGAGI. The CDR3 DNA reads TGTGCCAGCAGTTTGTTGACTAGCGGGGGGCCCGGTACGCAGTATTTT. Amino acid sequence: CASSLLTSGGPGTQYF.

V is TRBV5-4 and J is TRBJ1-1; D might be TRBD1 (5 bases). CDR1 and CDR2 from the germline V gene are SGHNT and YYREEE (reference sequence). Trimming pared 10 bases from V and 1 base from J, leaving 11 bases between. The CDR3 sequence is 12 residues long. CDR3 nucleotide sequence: TGTGCCTTGGGGCGGCCGAACACTGAAGCTTTCTTT. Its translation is CALGRPNTEAFF.

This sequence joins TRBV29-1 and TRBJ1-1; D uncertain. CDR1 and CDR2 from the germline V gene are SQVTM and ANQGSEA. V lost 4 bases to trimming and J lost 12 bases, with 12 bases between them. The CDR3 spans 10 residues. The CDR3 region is CSVVEGMTFF. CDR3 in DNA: TGCAGCGTTGTGGAGGGTATGACTTTCTTT.

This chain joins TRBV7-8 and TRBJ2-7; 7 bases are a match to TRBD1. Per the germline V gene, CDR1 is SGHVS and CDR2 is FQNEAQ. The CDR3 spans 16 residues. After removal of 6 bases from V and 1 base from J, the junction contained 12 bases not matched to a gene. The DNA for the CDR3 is TGTGCCAGCAGTGGGCGACGTGACAGGGCGTCCTACGAGCAGTACTTC. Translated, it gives CASSGRRDRASYEQYF.

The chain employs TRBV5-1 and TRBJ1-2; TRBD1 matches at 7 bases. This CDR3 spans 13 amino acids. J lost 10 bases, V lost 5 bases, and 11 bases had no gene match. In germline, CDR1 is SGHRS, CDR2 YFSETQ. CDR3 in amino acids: CASSLRDSSPYTF. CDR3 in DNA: TGCGCCAGCAGTTTGAGGGACAGCTCGCCCTACACCTTC.

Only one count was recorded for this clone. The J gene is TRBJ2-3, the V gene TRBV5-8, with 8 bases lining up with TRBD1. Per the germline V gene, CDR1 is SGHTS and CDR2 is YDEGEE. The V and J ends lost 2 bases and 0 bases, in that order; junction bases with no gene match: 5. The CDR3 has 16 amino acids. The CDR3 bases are TGTGCCAGCAGCTTCGGTAGACAGGGGAGCACAGATACGCAGTATTTT. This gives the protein CASSFGRQGSTDTQYF.

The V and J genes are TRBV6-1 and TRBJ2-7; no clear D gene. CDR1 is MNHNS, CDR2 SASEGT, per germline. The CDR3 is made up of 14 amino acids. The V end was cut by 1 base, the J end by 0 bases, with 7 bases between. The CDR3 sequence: CASSEGIASYEQYF. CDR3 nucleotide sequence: TGTGCCAGCAGTGAAGGCATAGCCTCCTACGAGCAGTACTTC.

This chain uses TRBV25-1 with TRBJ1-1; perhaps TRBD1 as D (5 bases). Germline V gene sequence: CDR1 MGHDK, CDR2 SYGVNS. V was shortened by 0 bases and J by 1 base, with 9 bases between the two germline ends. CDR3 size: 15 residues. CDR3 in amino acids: CASSEYDSANTEAFF. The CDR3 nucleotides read TGTGCCAGCAGTGAATATGACAGCGCGAACACTGAAGCTTTCTTT.

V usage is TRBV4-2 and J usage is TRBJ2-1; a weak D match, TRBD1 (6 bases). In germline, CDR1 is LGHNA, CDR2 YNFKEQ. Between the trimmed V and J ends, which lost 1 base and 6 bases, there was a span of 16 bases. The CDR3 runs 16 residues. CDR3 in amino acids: CASSQGAQGMGNEQFF. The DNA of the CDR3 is TGTGCCAGCAGCCAAGGGGCCCAGGGGATGGGCAATGAGCAGTTCTTC.

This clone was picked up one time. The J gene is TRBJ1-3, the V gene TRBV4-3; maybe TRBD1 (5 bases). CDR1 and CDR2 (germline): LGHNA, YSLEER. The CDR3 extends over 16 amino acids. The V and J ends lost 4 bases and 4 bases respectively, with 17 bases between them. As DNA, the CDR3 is TGCGCCAGCAGCCCAGGTCTTGGGGCCGAGGGAAACACCATATATTTT. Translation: CASSPGLGAEGNTIYF.

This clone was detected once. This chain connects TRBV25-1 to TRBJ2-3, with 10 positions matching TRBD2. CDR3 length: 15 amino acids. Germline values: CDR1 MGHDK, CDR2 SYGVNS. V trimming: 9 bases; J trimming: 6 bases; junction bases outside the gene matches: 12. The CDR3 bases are TGTGCCAGTAGCGGGACTAGCGTATTCTCCGATACGCAGTATTTT. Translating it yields CASSGTSVFSDTQYF. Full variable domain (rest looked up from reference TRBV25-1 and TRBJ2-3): EADIYQTPRYLVIGTGKKITLECSQTMGHDKMYWYQQDPGMELHLIHYSYGVNSTEKGDLSSESTVSRIRTEHFPLTLESARPSHTSQYLCASSGTSVFSDTQYFGPGTRLTVL.